The next 32 T cell receptor beta chains were all read from a single sample in a study of blood T cell dynamics during melanoma immunotherapy. As for time point: pre-treatment baseline. Produced via immunoSEQ multiplex PCR; TCRdb's table is partial and in-frame only. The sample carries about 480 clones, around 83% recorded once. This specimen consisted of cell-free DNA from blood, obtained from a patient treated with checkpoint blockade. The receptors derive from a human donor with melanoma.

The chain combines TRBV30 with TRBJ2-3; no clear D gene. The CDR3 runs to 14 residues. Trimming stripped 1 base from V and 0 bases from J, with 8 bases between. The germline CDR1 and CDR2 sequences are GTSNPN and SVGIG (reference sequence). The CDR3 region has the DNA TGTGCCTGGAGTGACGAGGTCAGCACAGATACGCAGTATTTT. Translating it yields CAWSDEVSTDTQYF.

V is TRBV7-9 and J is TRBJ2-4; D is unresolved. V shed 1 base and J shed 15 bases, with 13 bases lying between them. Germline V gene data show CDR1 as SEHNR and CDR2 as FQNEAQ (reference sequence). The CDR3 is 12 residues long. This CDR3 is CASSLVSGPPYF. The CDR3 nucleotides are TGTGCCAGCAGCTTAGTGTCAGGACCCCCGTACTTC.

The rearrangement links TRBV5-5 to TRBJ1-6, with 11 bases aligning to TRBD1. The CDR3 totals 17 residues. The germline CDR1 and CDR2 sequences are SGHKS and YYEKEE (reference sequence). The V segment lost 3 bases and the J segment 12 bases; nucleotides outside the gene matches: 14. The CDR3, as DNA: TGTGCCAGCAGCTGGACGGGACAGGGGGTCGCGCGGGGACCCCTCCACTTT. As protein: CASSWTGQGVARGPLHF.

The chain recombines TRBV6-5 with TRBJ2-1; TRBD1 aligns across 10 bases. Germline V gene data show CDR1 as MNHEY and CDR2 as SVGAGI. The CDR3 totals 13 residues. V lost 10 bases to trimming and J lost 7 bases; unmatched junction nucleotides: 7. The CDR3 region has the DNA TGTGCCACCGGGACAGGGGATGCGAATGAGCAGTTCTTC. It codes for CATGTGDANEQFF.

This clone was detected once. The chain uses TRBV4-1 and TRBJ1-4; D is uncertain. The CDR3 sequence is 13 residues long. Per germline, CDR1 MGHRA and CDR2 YSYEKL. Between the trimmed V and J ends, which lost 0 bases and 8 bases, there was a span of 7 bases. CDR3 nucleotides: TGCGCCAGCAGCCAAGAGGTGGGAGAAAAACTGTTTTTT. This translates into CASSQEVGEKLFF.

The V and J genes are TRBV6-5 and TRBJ2-3; 9 nucleotides align to TRBD2. CDR1 MNHEY and CDR2 SVGAGI come from the germline V gene. V shed 8 bases, J shed 1 base, and the junction held 7 bases outside the gene matches. This CDR3 comprises 15 residues. The CDR3 DNA reads as TGTGCCAGCTCCCGAAGGACTAGCGGCACAGATACGCAGTATTTT. Protein product: CASSRRTSGTDTQYF.

This clone appeared once. The rearrangement joins TRBV2 to TRBJ1-1; 12 bases map to TRBD1. Trimming took 7 bases from V and 1 from J; bases not matched to a gene: 1. Germline CDR1 reads SNHLY; CDR2 reads FYNNEI. The CDR3 is 14 residues long. In DNA, the CDR3 is TGTGCCAGCATGGGACAGGGGGCGAACACTGAAGCTTTCTTT. Amino acid sequence: CASMGQGANTEAFF. The full variable domain, in which reference TRBV2 and TRBJ1-1 provide the parts outside the CDR3, is EPEVTQTPSHQVTQMGQEVILRCVPISNHLYFYWYRQILGQKVEFLVSFYNNEISEKSEIFDDQFSVERPDGSNFTLKIRSTKLEDSAMYFCASMGQGANTEAFFGQGTRLTVV.

This clone has more than one count but fewer than ten. The genes are TRBV2 and TRBJ1-5; D unresolved. The germline CDR1 and CDR2 sequences are SNHLY and FYNNEI. There are 12 residues in the CDR3. Trimming pared 6 bases from V and 6 bases from J, leaving 9 bases between. Written as DNA, the CDR3 is TGTGCCAGCAGGAGGGAAGGTCAGCCCCAGCATTTT. Translated, it gives CASRREGQPQHF.

This rearrangement joins TRBV18 to TRBJ2-4; maybe TRBD1 (6 bases). Trimming removed 3 bases at V and 1 base at J, with 10 bases between. This CDR3 has 15 residues. Germline assignment: CDR1 KGHSH and CDR2 LQKENI. Here the CDR3 DNA reads TGTGCCAGCTCACCTAGCCAGGGGGCCAAAAACATTCAGTACTTC. Protein sequence: CASSPSQGAKNIQYF.

This chain connects TRBV29-1 to TRBJ2-1; D may be TRBD1 (6 bases). Germline V gives CDR1 SQVTM, CDR2 ANQGSEA. This CDR3 has 13 amino acids. The germline V and J ends were trimmed by 2 bases and 7 bases, with 12 bases remaining between them. Here the CDR3 DNA reads TGCAGCGTTGAAATGGGGGCGCGGAATGAGCAGTTCTTC. Translation: CSVEMGARNEQFF.

This chain uses TRBV7-8 with TRBJ1-2, with unresolved D. In germline, CDR1 is SGHVS, CDR2 FQNEAQ. This CDR3 comprises 12 residues. The V end was cut by 4 bases, the J end by 5 bases, with 8 bases between. This CDR3 is CASSSTYYGYTF. CDR3 coding DNA: TGTGCCAGCAGCTCAACCTATTATGGCTACACCTTC.

The rearrangement links TRBV7-6 to TRBJ2-5; TRBD2 matches at 10 bases. The CDR3 covers 17 residues. CDR1 and CDR2 from the germline V gene are SGHVS and FNYEAQ. Trimming took 0 bases from V and 2 from J; bases not matched to a gene: 6. The chain's CDR3 is CASSLASGGAGQETQYF. The CDR3, as DNA: TGTGCCAGCAGCTTAGCAAGCGGGGGGGCGGGTCAAGAGACCCAGTACTTC.

V gene TRBV4-1 combines with J gene TRBJ2-7; D is tentatively TRBD1 or TRBD2 (5 bases each). Germline V lookup: CDR1 MGHRA, CDR2 YSYEKL. With 4 bases removed from V and 0 bases from J, the gap between germline ends came to 16 bases. The CDR3 consists of 16 residues. The CDR3, as DNA: TGCGCCAGCAGCCGAGACCTGGGACGGTTCTCCTACGAGCAGTACTTC. This translates into CASSRDLGRFSYEQYF.

This chain connects TRBV7-8 to TRBJ1-4; perhaps TRBD1 as D (6 bases). The CDR3 spans 15 residues. The V gene lost 5 bases and the J gene lost 2 bases, with 12 bases spanning the gap. Germline V gene data show CDR1 as SGHVS and CDR2 as FQNEAQ. The CDR3 loop is CASSPWQGTNEKLFF. The CDR3 region has the DNA TGTGCCAGCAGCCCCTGGCAGGGGACTAATGAAAAACTGTTTTTT.

Turning to this clone: Other DNA sequences in this sample translate to the same CDR3. V usage is TRBV20-1 and J usage is TRBJ2-3; possibly TRBD2 for D (6 bases). Trimming stripped 5 bases from V and 3 bases from J, with 6 bases between. This CDR3 comprises 11 residues. In germline, CDR1 is DFQATT, CDR2 SNEGSKA (reference sequence). The CDR3 sequence: CSARGTDTQYF. CDR3 nucleotides: TGCAGTGCTCGGGGGACAGATACGCAGTATTTT.

There are a few counts of this clone. The chain joins TRBV9 to TRBJ2-5, with 11 bases aligning to TRBD2. V lost 4 bases to trimming and J lost 2 bases; unmatched junction nucleotides: 7. This CDR3 is 16 amino acids long. Germline CDR1 SGDLS, CDR2 YYNGEE. The DNA of the CDR3 is TGTGCCAGCAGCTCGCGGACTAGCGGGTATCAAGAGACCCAGTACTTC. Its protein product is CASSSRTSGYQETQYF.

The V gene is TRBV9, the J gene TRBJ2-7; D is perhaps TRBD2 (6 bases). Germline V gives CDR1 SGDLS, CDR2 YYNGEE. The CDR3 length is 14 residues. Trimming left V 4 bases short and J 2 bases short, with 13 bases between. The CDR3 reads CASSIRDFPYEQYF. CDR3 sequence (DNA): TGTGCCAGCAGCATCCGGGACTTTCCCTACGAGCAGTACTTC.

This clone was seen more than once but under ten times. This chain uses TRBV7-9 with TRBJ2-7; 7 bases are a match to TRBD1. The CDR3 has 14 amino acids. Germline assignment: CDR1 SEHNR and CDR2 FQNEAQ (reference sequence). The trim removed 4 bases at V and 6 bases at J, leaving 9 bases unmatched. The CDR3 DNA follows: TGTGCCAGCAGCTCGCCGGGACAGCGAACCGAGCAGTACTTC. The encoded protein is CASSSPGQRTEQYF.

Only a few counts were recorded for this clone. The rearrangement links TRBV20-1 to TRBJ1-1; D is unclear. This CDR3 spans 11 amino acids. The germline V gene encodes CDR1 DFQATT and CDR2 SNEGSKA (reference sequence). Trimming shortened V by 3 bases and J by 4 bases, and 6 bases separated the two germline ends. The CDR3 here is CSASRSTEAFF. The CDR3 region has the DNA TGCAGTGCTAGTAGGTCCACTGAAGCTTTCTTT.

The CDR3 sequence: CASSQGQGAGTNEKLFF. For the CDR3, the DNA is TGTGCCAGCAGCCAAGGACAGGGGGCAGGGACTAATGAAAAACTGTTTTTT. The genes are TRBV4-2 and TRBJ1-4, with 10 bases that match TRBD1. The CDR3 consists of 17 residues. Germline V gives CDR1 LGHNA, CDR2 YNFKEQ. V lost 1 base, J lost 2 bases, and 4 bases stayed unmatched.

V usage is TRBV11-3 and J usage is TRBJ1-1; D not certain. The CDR3 length is 14 residues. Per the germline V gene, CDR1 is SGHNT and CDR2 is YENEEA. The V end was cut by 3 bases, the J end by 0 bases, with 8 bases between. The DNA of the CDR3 is TGTGCCAGCAGCTTCACGCTTTTGAACACTGAAGCTTTCTTT. It yields the protein CASSFTLLNTEAFF.

CDR3 amino acids: CASSKERGRAGELFF. The CDR3 bases are TGTGCCAGCAGCAAAGAAAGGGGGCGCGCCGGGGAGCTGTTTTTT. The chain couples TRBV21-1 to TRBJ2-2; TRBD1, the table's D call, lacks a check against the DNA. TRBV21-1 is a recognized pseudogene. The CDR3 has 15 amino acids.

The V gene is TRBV4-3, the J gene TRBJ2-3; 8 positions agree with TRBD1. Germline V gene lookup returns CDR1 LGHNA and CDR2 YSLEER. V gave up 0 bases and J gave up 9 bases; unmatched junction bases: 8. CDR3 length equals 15 residues. For the CDR3, the DNA is TGCGCCAGCAGCCAAGAAGCCAGGGGGCTAGACACGCAGTATTTT. Its protein is CASSQEARGLDTQYF.

The chain carries TRBV11-2 and TRBJ2-3; 8 bases match TRBD1. With 4 bases clipped from V and 6 bases from J, the junction kept 18 bases outside the gene matches. The germline V gene has CDR1 SGHAT and CDR2 FQNNGV. This CDR3 comprises 18 residues. The CDR3 DNA follows: TGTGCCAGCAGCTACGGGCAGGGGGCGTTTAGTGCGGGGGATACGCAGTATTTT. Residues: CASSYGQGAFSAGDTQYF.

This chain joins TRBV28 and TRBJ1-6; tentatively, D is TRBD1 (5 bases). CDR3 length: 15 residues. Looked up from germline, CDR1 is MDHEN and CDR2 is SYDVKM. The V end was cut by 3 bases, the J end by 6 bases, with 12 bases between. Written as DNA, the CDR3 is TGTGCCAGCAGTTTTCCTGCAGGGAGTAATTCACCCCTCCACTTT. This gives the protein CASSFPAGSNSPLHF. The full variable domain, rest sourced from reference TRBV28 and TRBJ1-6, is DVKVTQSSRYLVKRTGEKVFLECVQDMDHENMFWYRQDPGLGLRLIYFSYDVKMKEKGDIPEGYSVSREKKERFSLILESASTNQTSMYLCASSFPAGSNSPLHFGNGTRLTVT.

The chain is built from TRBV2 and TRBJ2-3; 9 positions match TRBD2. This CDR3 comprises 16 residues. Germline lookup yields CDR1 SNHLY and CDR2 FYNNEI. With V trimmed by 6 bases and J by 3 bases, 10 bases remained unmatched. CDR3 in DNA: TGTGCCAGCAGAACTGGGCTAGCGGGAAATACAGATACGCAGTATTTT. Protein: CASRTGLAGNTDTQYF.

The rearrangement uses TRBV13 and TRBJ1-6, with 7 bases aligning to TRBD1. V dropped 1 base and J dropped 11; count of bases not matched to a gene: 14. The germline CDR1 and CDR2 sequences are PRHDT and FYEKMQ (reference sequence). The CDR3 length is 17 residues. This CDR3 reads CASSLEGPGGTGPPLHF. CDR3 sequence (DNA): TGTGCCAGCAGCTTAGAAGGTCCAGGGGGGACCGGTCCACCCCTCCACTTT. Full variable domain (outside the CDR3, taken from reference TRBV13 and TRBJ1-6): AAGVIQSPRHLIKEKRETATLKCYPIPRHDTVYWYQQGPGQDPQFLISFYEKMQSDKGSIPDRFSAQQFSDYHSELNMSSLELGDSALYFCASSLEGPGGTGPPLHFGNGTRLTVT.

Only one count was recorded for this clone. The V and J genes are TRBV15 and TRBJ1-5; D is undetermined. CDR3 size: 15 residues. Germline V gene data show CDR1 as LNHNV and CDR2 as YYDKDF (reference sequence). The V end was cut by 1 base, the J end by 3 bases, with 10 bases between. The DNA for the CDR3 is TGTGCCACCAGCAGAGCTAAGGCCCTCAATCAGCCCCAGCATTTT. Residues: CATSRAKALNQPQHF.

The chain couples TRBV7-8 to TRBJ2-5, with unresolved D. Germline CDR1 reads SGHVS; CDR2 reads FQNEAQ. Trimming pared 3 bases from V and 0 bases from J, leaving 14 bases between. The CDR3 contains 16 residues. Here the CDR3 reads CASSFYLDVYQETQYF. CDR3 bases: TGTGCCAGCAGCTTTTACTTAGATGTGTACCAAGAGACCCAGTACTTC.

The rearrangement joins TRBV29-1 to TRBJ2-3; 7 bases align to TRBD2. The CDR3 spans 14 residues. Trimming at V came to 7 bases and at J to 2 bases, leaving 9 bases not matched to a gene. CDR1 and CDR2 (germline): SQVTM, ANQGSEA. CDR3 nucleotides: TGCAGCGCCGCGGTCGCGGGGGTCACAGATACGCAGTATTTT. This gives the protein CSAAVAGVTDTQYF.

The V and J genes are TRBV5-1 and TRBJ2-3, with 9 bases identical to TRBD2. With V trimmed by 0 bases and J by 4 bases, 6 bases remained unmatched. The CDR3 loop spans 16 amino acids. CDR1 SGHRS and CDR2 YFSETQ come from the germline V gene. The CDR3 is CASSLEAGGPSDTQYF. CDR3 DNA sequence: TGCGCCAGCAGCTTGGAGGCGGGGGGGCCATCAGATACGCAGTATTTT.

The CDR3 sequence is CASSPSGTRGTDTQYF. The CDR3 nucleotides are TGTGCCAGCAGCCCAAGCGGGACTAGGGGCACAGATACGCAGTATTTT. V is TRBV9 and J is TRBJ2-3, with 8 bases fitting TRBD2. From germline, CDR1 is SGDLS and CDR2 YYNGEE. Trimming removed 4 bases from V and 1 base from J; junction bases left unmatched: 8. CDR3 length: 16 residues.